The rows below give T cell receptor beta chains drawn from one sample of a study of T-cell reconstitution after alpha-beta-depleted transplantation in children. One entry per CDR3 protein, called by TCRdb with MiXCR from the PCR reads. The data contain fewer than 550,000 distinct CDR3 sequences, roughly 15% of them seen just once; the ten biggest clones take up less than 30%. This specimen was PBMCs, mostly from graft donor cells, taken 360 days after TCRalphabeta/CD19-depleted stem cell transplant. The receptors were sampled from a boy in the first two years of life who had a stem cell transplant for Wiskott-Aldrich syndrome, so the T cells may come from the graft donor. CDR3s include the opening cysteine and the closing phenylalanine or tryptophan. The D gene is left open where the match is weak. Rows give clone size only sometimes, using once, few, many, or a class for an expanded clone.

D gene	J gene	clone size	V gene	CDR3 DNA	CDR3 protein
NA	TRBJ2-5	NA	TRBV28	TGTGCCAGCAGTTTCCGAGGGCCCCAGTACTTC	CASSFRGPQYF
NA	TRBJ2-1	NA	TRBV3-1	TGTGCCAGCAGCCAAGATCGGGTACAGGGAATGGGTGAGCAGTTCTTC	CASSQDRVQGMGEQFF
TRBD1	TRBJ1-1	NA	TRBV5-1	TGCGCCAGCAGCTTGGTGACAGGGGGCGTCACTGAAGCTTTCTTT	CASSLVTGGVTEAFF
NA	TRBJ2-1	few	TRBV10-1	TGCGCCAGTTTACCCCCGACTAGTCACAGTGAGCAGTTCTTC	CASLPPTSHSEQFF
TRBD2	TRBJ2-3	NA	TRBV29-1	TGCAGCGGTGGGACTAGCGCTAGCACAGATACGCAGTATTTT	CSGGTSASTDTQYF
NA	TRBJ2-6	few	TRBV5-1	TGCGCCAGCAGCTTGAGTTCCAAGGCCGCTGGGGCCAACGTCCTGACTTTC	CASSLSSKAAGANVLTF
TRBD2	TRBJ2-7	NA	TRBV12-3/TRBV12-4	TGTGCCAGCAGCCTGGGGACTAGCGGGGGCCCGGGAGAGCAGTACTTC	CASSLGTSGGPGEQYF
NA	TRBJ2-4	NA	TRBV6-1	TGTGCCAGCAGCAATAGACGGCTAGCCAAAAACATTCAGTACTTC	CASSNRRLAKNIQYF
TRBD2	TRBJ2-1	NA	TRBV7-2	TGTGCCAGCAGCCAAAGGTTTTTAGCGGGAGTACTGAATGAGCAGTTCTTC	CASSQRFLAGVLNEQFF
NA	TRBJ1-3	few	TRBV14	TGTGCCAGCAGCCGAATCGGGACTCCTGGAAACACCATATATTTT	CASSRIGTPGNTIYF
NA	TRBJ2-3	many	TRBV6-5	TGTGCCAGCAGTTTCAGTGGGAGCACAGATACGCAGTATTTT	CASSFSGSTDTQYF
TRBD1	TRBJ2-2	NA	TRBV2	TGTGCCAGCAGTACGGGACAGCGAGGGGAGCTGTTTTTT	CASSTGQRGELFF
TRBD1	TRBJ2-7	many	TRBV12-3/TRBV12-4	TGTGCCAGCTCTTCCCGGGACAGGGGGTACGAGCAGTACTTC	CASSSRDRGYEQYF
TRBD2	TRBJ2-1	many	TRBV5-1	TGCGCCAGCAGCCTCAGAGGACTAGCGGGGGGAAGCAATGAGCAGTTCTTC	CASSLRGLAGGSNEQFF
TRBD1	TRBJ2-2	few	TRBV24-1	TGTGCCACCAGTGATCCGGGACAGGGGGACGCCGGGGAGCTGTTTTTT	CATSDPGQGDAGELFF
NA	TRBJ1-6	NA	TRBV28	TGTGCCAGCAGCCCAGACCAAGCCGCATCACCCCTCCACTTT	CASSPDQAASPLHF
NA	TRBJ2-7	many	TRBV7-2	TGTGCCAGCAGCCTCTCGGACTCCTCCTACGAGCAGTACTTC	CASSLSDSSYEQYF
TRBD2	TRBJ2-1	NA	TRBV5-1	TGCGCCAGCGCCGGACTAGCTTCCTACAATGAGCAGTTCTTC	CASAGLASYNEQFF
TRBD2	TRBJ2-7	NA	TRBV27	TGTGCCAGCAGTCCCATAGCGGGGAGCTCCTACGAGCAGTACTTC	CASSPIAGSSYEQYF
TRBD2	TRBJ2-7	few	TRBV6-5	TGTGCCAGCAGTTACTCGTTTACTAGCGGGAGGTACGAGCAGTACTTC	CASSYSFTSGRYEQYF
TRBD2	TRBJ2-5	NA	TRBV5-1	TGCGCCAGCAGCGGTGGACTAGCGTGGACCGGGGAGACCCAGTACTTC	CASSGGLAWTGETQYF
TRBD2	TRBJ2-1	NA	TRBV13	TGTGCCAGCAGCTTAGGCCAGGCGGGGGTCTCCTACAATGAGCAGTTCTTC	CASSLGQAGVSYNEQFF
TRBD2	TRBJ2-1	few	TRBV3-1	TGTGCCAGCAGCCCTTTTACGGGACTAGCGGGAGGGAATGAGCAGTTCTTC	CASSPFTGLAGGNEQFF
NA	TRBJ1-2	NA	TRBV20-1	TGCAGTGCTAGAGCATGGCAGGCTACTAACTATGGCTACACCTTC	CSARAWQATNYGYTF
TRBD1	TRBJ1-5	NA	TRBV12-3/TRBV12-4	TGTGCCAGCAGTTTCAGGGGGAAAAGTCTTTTCCAGCCCCAGCATTTT	CASSFRGKSLFQPQHF
NA	TRBJ2-7	few	TRBV5-1	TGCGCCAGCAGCTTGGGGGGGTATGATCCGTCCTCCTACGAGCAGTACTTC	CASSLGGYDPSSYEQYF
TRBD2	TRBJ2-5	NA	TRBV7-9	TGTGCCAGCAGCACCCTAGCGGGGGTGGTAGAGACCCAGTACTTC	CASSTLAGVVETQYF
TRBD2	TRBJ2-3	NA	TRBV24-1	TGTGCCACCAGTGAACCACCGGGACTAGCGGGAAGTACAGATACGCAGTATTTT	CATSEPPGLAGSTDTQYF
NA	TRBJ2-1	few	TRBV12-3/TRBV12-4	TGTGCCAGCAGTTTAGGGGCCGGAAAGTCGTACAATGAGCAGTTCTTC	CASSLGAGKSYNEQFF
TRBD2	TRBJ2-4	NA	TRBV5-1	TGCGCCAGCAGCCTTGGACTAGCGGACCAAAACATTCAGTACTTC	CASSLGLADQNIQYF
TRBD2	TRBJ2-2	NA	TRBV15	TGTGCCACCAGCAGAGATCCACTAGCGGGGTGGACCGGGGAGCTGTTTTTT	CATSRDPLAGWTGELFF
TRBD2	TRBJ2-1	NA	TRBV12-3/TRBV12-4	TGTGCCTTCAGTTTAATCCTAGCGGGAGTATTGTACAATGAGCAGTTCTTC	CAFSLILAGVLYNEQFF
TRBD1	TRBJ2-7	few	TRBV29-1	TGCAGCGTTGAGGGGGACAGGTCGACTTCCTACGAGCAGTACTTC	CSVEGDRSTSYEQYF
TRBD1	TRBJ2-7	few	TRBV29-1	TGCAGCGGCCGGACAGGGGGCCCGACGGGGGAGCAGTACTTC	CSGRTGGPTGEQYF
NA	TRBJ2-1	NA	TRBV30	TGTGCCTGGAGTCCGACCCCGGGTGAGCAGTTCTTC	CAWSPTPGEQFF
NA	TRBJ2-5	few	TRBV4-3	TGCGCCAGCAGCCAAGTTCTAGTATGCGAGACCCAGTACTTC	CASSQVLVCETQYF
NA	TRBJ1-1	NA	TRBV5-1	TGCGCCAGCAGATATCGGACGGGCCCTTCGAACACTGAAGCTTTCTTT	CASRYRTGPSNTEAFF
TRBD2	TRBJ2-5	NA	TRBV5-1	TGCGCCAGCAGCTTGATTGGGGGGGGAGAGACCCAGTACTTC	CASSLIGGGETQYF
NA	TRBJ2-3	NA	TRBV7-9	TGTGCCAGCAGCTCAGGGACTTCTTTCACAGATACGCAGTATTTT	CASSSGTSFTDTQYF
TRBD2	TRBJ2-1	NA	TRBV6-5	TGTGCCAGCAGTTACCGGACTAGGAGCTTCTCCTACAATGAGCAGTTCTTC	CASSYRTRSFSYNEQFF
NA	TRBJ1-5	few	TRBV5-1	TGCGCCAGCAGCTTGGATGGGCTCCAGTCCCAGCATTTT	CASSLDGLQSQHF
TRBD1	TRBJ1-6	NA	TRBV10-3	TGTGCCATCACCCGGGACAGTAATTCACCCCTCCACTTT	CAITRDSNSPLHF
NA	TRBJ1-1	few	TRBV12-3/TRBV12-4	TGTGCCAGCAGTTTGATGGTCGAGTTAGAAGCTTTCTTT	CASSLMVELEAFF
NA	TRBJ2-2	NA	TRBV6-5	TGTGCCAGCAGTTCCCGGGCTCTCTTACGCGAGGCCGGGGAGCTGTTTTTT	CASSSRALLREAGELFF
TRBD2	TRBJ2-7	NA	TRBV20-1	TGCAGTGCTAGAGGACTAGCGCATTCCTACGAGCAGTACTTC	CSARGLAHSYEQYF
NA	TRBJ2-7	NA	TRBV5-1	TGCGCCAGCAGCTTGGACCCCCTGGCAATCTCCTACGAGCAGTACTTC	CASSLDPLAISYEQYF
NA	TRBJ1-1	NA	TRBV7-2	TGTGCCAGCAGCCCCGAAACGAACACTGAAGCTTTCTTT	CASSPETNTEAFF
NA	TRBJ2-7	NA	TRBV29-1	TGCAGCGTTGTTGAGGCCCCACCGGGGAGATCCTTACCGATCTACGAGCAGTACTTC	CSVVEAPPGRSLPIYEQYF
NA	TRBJ2-3	few	TRBV19	TGTGCCAGTAGTATAAGGGGAACAAGCACAGATACGCAGTATTTT	CASSIRGTSTDTQYF
NA	TRBJ2-6	many	TRBV5-1	TGCGCCAGCAGCTCGACAGGACCGATCTCTGGGGCCAACGTCCTGACTTTC	CASSSTGPISGANVLTF
TRBD1	TRBJ1-2	few	TRBV2	TGTGCCAGCAGTGAATATCGACAGGGCGAGAGCTACACCTTC	CASSEYRQGESYTF
NA	TRBJ1-2	few	TRBV3-1	TGTGCCAGCAGCCAAGCTGGCAGGGAGCTTCATGGCTACACCTTC	CASSQAGRELHGYTF
NA	TRBJ2-7	once	TRBV28	TGTGCCAGCAGTTCTGTGATGGGGGGATGGGTCTACGAGCAGTACTTC	CASSSVMGGWVYEQYF
TRBD1	TRBJ2-7	NA	TRBV4-1	TGCGCCAGCAGCCAAGAGGGGACAGGGCCCTCCTACGAGCAGTACTTC	CASSQEGTGPSYEQYF